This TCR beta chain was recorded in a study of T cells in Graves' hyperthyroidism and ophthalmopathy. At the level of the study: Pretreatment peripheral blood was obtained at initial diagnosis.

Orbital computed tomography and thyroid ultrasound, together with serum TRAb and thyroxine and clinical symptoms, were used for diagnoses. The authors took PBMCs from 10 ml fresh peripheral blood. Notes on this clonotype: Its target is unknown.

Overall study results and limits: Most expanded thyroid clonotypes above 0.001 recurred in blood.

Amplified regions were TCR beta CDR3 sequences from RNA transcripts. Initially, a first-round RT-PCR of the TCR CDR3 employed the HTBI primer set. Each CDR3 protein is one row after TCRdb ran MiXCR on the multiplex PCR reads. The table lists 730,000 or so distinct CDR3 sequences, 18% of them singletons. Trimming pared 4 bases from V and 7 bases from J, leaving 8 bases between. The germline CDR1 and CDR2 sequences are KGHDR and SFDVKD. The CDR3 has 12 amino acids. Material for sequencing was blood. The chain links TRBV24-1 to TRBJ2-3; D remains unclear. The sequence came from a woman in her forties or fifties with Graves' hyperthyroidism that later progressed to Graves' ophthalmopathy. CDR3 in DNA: TGTGCCACCAGTGAGAGAGGAAATACGCAGTATTTT. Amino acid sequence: CATSERGNTQYF.